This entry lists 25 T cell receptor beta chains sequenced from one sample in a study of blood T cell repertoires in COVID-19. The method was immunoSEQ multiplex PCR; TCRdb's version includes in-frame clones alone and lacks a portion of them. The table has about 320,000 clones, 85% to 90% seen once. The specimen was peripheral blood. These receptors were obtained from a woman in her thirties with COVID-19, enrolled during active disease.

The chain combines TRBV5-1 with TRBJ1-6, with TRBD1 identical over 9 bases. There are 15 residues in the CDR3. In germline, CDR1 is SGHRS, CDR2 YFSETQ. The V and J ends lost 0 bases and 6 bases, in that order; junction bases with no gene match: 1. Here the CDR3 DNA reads TGCGCCAGCAGCTTGGGGACAGGGGTTAATTCACCCCTCCACTTT. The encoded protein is CASSLGTGVNSPLHF.

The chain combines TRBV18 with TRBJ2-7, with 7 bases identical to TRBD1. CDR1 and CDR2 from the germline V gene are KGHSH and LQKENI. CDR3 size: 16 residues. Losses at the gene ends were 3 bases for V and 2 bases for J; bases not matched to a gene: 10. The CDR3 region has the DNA TGTGCCAGCTCACCTCCCGTGACAGGGAGCCCCTACGAGCAGTACTTC. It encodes CASSPPVTGSPYEQYF.

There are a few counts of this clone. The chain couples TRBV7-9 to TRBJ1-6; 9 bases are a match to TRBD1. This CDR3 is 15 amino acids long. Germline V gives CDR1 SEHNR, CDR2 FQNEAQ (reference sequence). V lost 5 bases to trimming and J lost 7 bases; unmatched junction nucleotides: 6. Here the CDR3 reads CASSPGDRENSPLHF. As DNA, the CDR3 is TGTGCCAGCAGCCCTGGGGACAGGGAAAATTCACCCCTCCACTTT.

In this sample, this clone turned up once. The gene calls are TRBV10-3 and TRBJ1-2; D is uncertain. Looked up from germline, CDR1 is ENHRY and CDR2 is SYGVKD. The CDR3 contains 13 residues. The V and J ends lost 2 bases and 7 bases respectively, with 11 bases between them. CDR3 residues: CAISEGTFFGYTF. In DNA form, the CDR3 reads TGTGCCATCAGTGAGGGCACGTTTTTTGGCTACACCTTC.

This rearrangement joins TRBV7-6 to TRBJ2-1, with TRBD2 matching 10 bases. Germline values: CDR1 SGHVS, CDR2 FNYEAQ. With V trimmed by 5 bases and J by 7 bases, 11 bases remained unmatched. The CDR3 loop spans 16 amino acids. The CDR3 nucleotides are TGTGCCAGCAGCCTTGGAGGGCCTAGCGGGGGTAATGAGCAGTTCTTC. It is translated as CASSLGGPSGGNEQFF.

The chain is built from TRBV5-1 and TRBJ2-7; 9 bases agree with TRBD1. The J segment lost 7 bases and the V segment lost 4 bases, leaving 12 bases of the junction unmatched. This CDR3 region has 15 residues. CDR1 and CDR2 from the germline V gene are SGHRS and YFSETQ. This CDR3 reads CASSPLGTGIEEQYF. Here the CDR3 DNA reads TGCGCCAGCAGCCCGCTGGGGACAGGGATAGAGGAGCAGTACTTC.

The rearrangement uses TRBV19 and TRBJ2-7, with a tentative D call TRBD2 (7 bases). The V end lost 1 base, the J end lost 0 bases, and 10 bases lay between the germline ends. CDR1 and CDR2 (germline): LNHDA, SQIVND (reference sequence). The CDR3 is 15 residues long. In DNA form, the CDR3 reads TGTGCCAGTAGTATAGCGGGGGGCAGCTCCTACGAGCAGTACTTC. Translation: CASSIAGGSSYEQYF.

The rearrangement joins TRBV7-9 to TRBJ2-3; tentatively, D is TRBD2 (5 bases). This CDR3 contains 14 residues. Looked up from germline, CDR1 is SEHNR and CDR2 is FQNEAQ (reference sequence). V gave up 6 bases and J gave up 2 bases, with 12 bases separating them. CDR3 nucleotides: TGTGCCAGCAGAGCCCGGGGTTTCACAGATACGCAGTATTTT. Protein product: CASRARGFTDTQYF.

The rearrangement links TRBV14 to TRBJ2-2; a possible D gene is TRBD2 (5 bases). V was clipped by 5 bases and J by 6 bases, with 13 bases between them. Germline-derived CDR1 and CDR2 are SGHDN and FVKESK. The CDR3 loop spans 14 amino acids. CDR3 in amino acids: CASSFRRGPGELFF. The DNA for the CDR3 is TGTGCCAGCAGCTTCAGACGCGGGCCCGGGGAGCTGTTTTTT.

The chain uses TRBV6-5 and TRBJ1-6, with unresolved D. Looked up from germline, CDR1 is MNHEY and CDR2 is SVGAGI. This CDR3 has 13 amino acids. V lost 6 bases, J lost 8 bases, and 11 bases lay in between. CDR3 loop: CASSVGQDSPLHF. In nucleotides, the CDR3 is TGTGCCAGCAGCGTCGGCCAGGATTCACCCCTCCACTTT.

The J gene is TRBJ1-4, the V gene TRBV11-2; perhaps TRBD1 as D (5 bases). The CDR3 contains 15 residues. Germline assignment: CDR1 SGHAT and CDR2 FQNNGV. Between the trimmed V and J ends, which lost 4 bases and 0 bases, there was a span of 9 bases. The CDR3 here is CASSSGGATNEKLFF. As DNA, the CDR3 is TGTGCCAGCAGCTCGGGGGGTGCAACTAATGAAAAACTGTTTTTT.

The CDR3 nucleotides are TGTGCCAGCAGCCTTGGACTAGCGGGGGCCCGGAGCACAGATACGCAGTATTTT. The encoded protein is CASSLGLAGARSTDTQYF. The chain is built from TRBV7-9 and TRBJ2-3, with 13 bases fitting TRBD2. Trimming cost V 5 bases and J 0 bases; bases outside gene matches: 8. CDR1 is SEHNR and CDR2 is FQNEAQ in the germline V gene (reference sequence). The CDR3 has 18 amino acids.

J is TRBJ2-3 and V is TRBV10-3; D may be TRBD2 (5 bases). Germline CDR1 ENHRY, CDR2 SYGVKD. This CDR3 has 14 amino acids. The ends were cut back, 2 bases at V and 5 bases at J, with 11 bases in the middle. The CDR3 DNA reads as TGTGCCATCAGTGAGCTAAGCGGCCGAGATACGCAGTATTTT. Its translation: CAISELSGRDTQYF.

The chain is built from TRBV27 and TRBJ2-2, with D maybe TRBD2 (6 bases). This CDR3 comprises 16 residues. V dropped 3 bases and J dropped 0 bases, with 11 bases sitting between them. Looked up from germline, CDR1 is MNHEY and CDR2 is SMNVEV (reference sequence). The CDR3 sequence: CASSFFPGANTGELFF. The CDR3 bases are TGTGCCAGCAGTTTCTTTCCGGGGGCGAACACCGGGGAGCTGTTTTTT.

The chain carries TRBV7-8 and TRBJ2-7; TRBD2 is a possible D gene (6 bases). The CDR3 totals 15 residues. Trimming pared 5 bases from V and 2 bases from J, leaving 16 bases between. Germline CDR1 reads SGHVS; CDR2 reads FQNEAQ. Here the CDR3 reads CASSPTGRETYEQYF. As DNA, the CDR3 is TGTGCCAGCAGCCCGACCGGACGGGAGACCTACGAGCAGTACTTC.

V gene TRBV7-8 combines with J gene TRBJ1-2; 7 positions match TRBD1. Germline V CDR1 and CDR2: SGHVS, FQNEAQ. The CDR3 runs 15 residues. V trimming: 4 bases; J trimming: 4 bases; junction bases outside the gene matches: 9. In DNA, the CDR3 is TGTGCCAGCAGCTCCAAGACAGGGATAAGCTATGGCTACACCTTC. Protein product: CASSSKTGISYGYTF.

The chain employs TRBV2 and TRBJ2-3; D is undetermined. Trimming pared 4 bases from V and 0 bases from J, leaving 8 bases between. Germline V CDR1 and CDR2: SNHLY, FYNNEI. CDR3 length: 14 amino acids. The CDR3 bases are TGTGCCAGCAGTGCCGAGGTTAGCACAGATACGCAGTATTTT. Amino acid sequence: CASSAEVSTDTQYF. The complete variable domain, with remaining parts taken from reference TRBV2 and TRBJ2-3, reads EPEVTQTPSHQVTQMGQEVILRCVPISNHLYFYWYRQILGQKVEFLVSFYNNEISEKSEIFDDQFSVERPDGSNFTLKIRSTKLEDSAMYFCASSAEVSTDTQYFGPGTRLTVL.

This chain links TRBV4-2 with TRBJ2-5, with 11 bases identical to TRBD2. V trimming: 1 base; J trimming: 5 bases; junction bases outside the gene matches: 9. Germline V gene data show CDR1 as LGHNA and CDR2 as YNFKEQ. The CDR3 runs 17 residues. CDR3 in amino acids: CASSQGDSGGASETQYF. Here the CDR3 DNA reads TGTGCCAGCAGCCAAGGGGATAGCGGGGGGGCCAGTGAGACCCAGTACTTC.

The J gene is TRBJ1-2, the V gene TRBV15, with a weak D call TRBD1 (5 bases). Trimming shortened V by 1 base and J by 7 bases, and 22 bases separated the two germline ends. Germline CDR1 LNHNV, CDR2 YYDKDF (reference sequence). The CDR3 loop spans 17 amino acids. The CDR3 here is CATSRAGGNPRIGGYTF. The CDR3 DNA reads TGTGCCACCAGCAGAGCGGGGGGGAACCCTAGGATTGGTGGCTACACCTTC. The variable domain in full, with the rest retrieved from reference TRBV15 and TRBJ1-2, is DAMVIQNPRYQVTQFGKPVTLSCSQTLNHNVMYWYQQKSSQAPKLLFHYYDKDFNNEADTPDNFQSRRPNTSFCFLDIRSPGLGDTAMYLCATSRAGGNPRIGGYTFGSGTRLTVV.

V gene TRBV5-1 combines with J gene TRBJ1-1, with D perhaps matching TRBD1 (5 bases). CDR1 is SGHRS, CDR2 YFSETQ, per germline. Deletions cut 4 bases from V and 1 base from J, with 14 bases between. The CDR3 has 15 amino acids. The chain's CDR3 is CASSLTTQGNTEAFF. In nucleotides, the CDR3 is TGCGCCAGCAGCCTAACAACCCAGGGGAACACTGAAGCTTTCTTT.

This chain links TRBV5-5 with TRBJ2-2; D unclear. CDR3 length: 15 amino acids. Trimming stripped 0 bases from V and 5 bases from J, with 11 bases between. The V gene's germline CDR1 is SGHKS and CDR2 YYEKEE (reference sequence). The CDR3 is CASSLAPQRTGELFF. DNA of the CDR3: TGTGCCAGCAGCTTGGCCCCACAGAGAACCGGGGAGCTGTTTTTT.

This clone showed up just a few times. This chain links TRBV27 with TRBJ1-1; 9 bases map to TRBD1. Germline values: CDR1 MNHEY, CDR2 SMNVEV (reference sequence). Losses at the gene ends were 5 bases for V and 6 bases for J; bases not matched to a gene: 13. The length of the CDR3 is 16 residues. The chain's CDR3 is CASSVKQGAIFSEAFF. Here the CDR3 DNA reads TGTGCCAGCAGTGTTAAACAGGGGGCGATTTTCTCTGAAGCTTTCTTT.

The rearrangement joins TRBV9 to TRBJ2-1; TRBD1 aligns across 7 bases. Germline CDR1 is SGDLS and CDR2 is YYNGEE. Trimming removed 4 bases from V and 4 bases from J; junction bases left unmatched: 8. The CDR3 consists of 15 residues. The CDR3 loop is CASSPLRGFYNEQFF. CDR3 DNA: TGTGCCAGCAGCCCCCTCAGGGGGTTTTACAATGAGCAGTTCTTC.

Here the CDR3 DNA reads TGCGCCAGCAGGGCACTTGAGGGGGCCGGCTCTGGCTACACCTTC. It encodes CASRALEGAGSGYTF. The rearrangement joins TRBV4-1 to TRBJ1-2; TRBD1 agrees at 7 bases. Germline CDR1 is MGHRA and CDR2 is YSYEKL. V lost 6 bases to trimming and J lost 7 bases; unmatched junction nucleotides: 14. This CDR3 has 15 residues.

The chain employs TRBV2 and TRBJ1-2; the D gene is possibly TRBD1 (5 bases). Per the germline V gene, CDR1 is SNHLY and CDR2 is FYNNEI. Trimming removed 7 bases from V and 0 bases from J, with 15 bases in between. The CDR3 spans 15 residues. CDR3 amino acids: CASTLTVEANYGYTF. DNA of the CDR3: TGTGCCAGCACTCTGACAGTTGAGGCTAACTATGGCTACACCTTC.